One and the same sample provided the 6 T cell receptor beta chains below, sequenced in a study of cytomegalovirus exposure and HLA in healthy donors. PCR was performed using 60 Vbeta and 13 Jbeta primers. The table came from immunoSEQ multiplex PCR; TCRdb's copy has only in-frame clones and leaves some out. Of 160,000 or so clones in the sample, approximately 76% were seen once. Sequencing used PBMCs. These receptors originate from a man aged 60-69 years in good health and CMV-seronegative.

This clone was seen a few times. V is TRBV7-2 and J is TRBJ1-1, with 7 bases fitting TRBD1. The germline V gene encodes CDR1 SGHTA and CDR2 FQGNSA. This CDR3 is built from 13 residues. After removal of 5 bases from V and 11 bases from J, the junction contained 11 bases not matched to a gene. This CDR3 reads CASSPGQQVKAFF. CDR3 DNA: TGTGCCAGCAGCCCGGGACAGCAGGTAAAGGCTTTCTTT.

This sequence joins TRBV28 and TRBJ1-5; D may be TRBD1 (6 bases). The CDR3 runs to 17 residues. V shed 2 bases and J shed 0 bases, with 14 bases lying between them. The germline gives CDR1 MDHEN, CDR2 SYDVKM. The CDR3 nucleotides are TGTGCCAGCAGTTTACACAGGGAGGGGTATAGCAATCAGCCCCAGCATTTT. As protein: CASSLHREGYSNQPQHF.

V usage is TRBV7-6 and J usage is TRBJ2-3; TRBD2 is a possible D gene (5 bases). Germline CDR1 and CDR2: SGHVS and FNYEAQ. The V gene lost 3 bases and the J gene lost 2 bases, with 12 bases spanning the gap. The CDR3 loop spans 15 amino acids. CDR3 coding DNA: TGTGCCAGCAGCTTGGGTGCGGGTTACACAGATACGCAGTATTTT. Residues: CASSLGAGYTDTQYF.

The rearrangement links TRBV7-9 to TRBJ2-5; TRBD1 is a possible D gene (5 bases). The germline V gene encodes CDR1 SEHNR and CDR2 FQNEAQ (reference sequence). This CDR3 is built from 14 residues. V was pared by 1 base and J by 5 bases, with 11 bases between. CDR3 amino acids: CASSLEGLAETQYF. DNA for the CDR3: TGTGCCAGCAGCTTAGAGGGGCTGGCGGAGACCCAGTACTTC.

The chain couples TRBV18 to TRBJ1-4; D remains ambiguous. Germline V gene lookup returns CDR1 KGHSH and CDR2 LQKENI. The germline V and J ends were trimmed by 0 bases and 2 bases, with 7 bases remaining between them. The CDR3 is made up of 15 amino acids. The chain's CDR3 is CASSPPTETNEKLFF. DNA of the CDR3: TGTGCCAGCTCACCACCCACGGAGACTAATGAAAAACTGTTTTTT.

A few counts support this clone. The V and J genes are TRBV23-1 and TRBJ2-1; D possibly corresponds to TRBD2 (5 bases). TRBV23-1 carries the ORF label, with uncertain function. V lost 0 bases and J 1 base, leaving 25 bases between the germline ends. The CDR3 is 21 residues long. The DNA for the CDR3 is TGCGCCAGCAGTCAATCGCCAGAATCCCGACGGGGTAGGAGTTCCTACAATGAGCAGTTCTTC. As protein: CASSQSPESRRGRSSYNEQFF.